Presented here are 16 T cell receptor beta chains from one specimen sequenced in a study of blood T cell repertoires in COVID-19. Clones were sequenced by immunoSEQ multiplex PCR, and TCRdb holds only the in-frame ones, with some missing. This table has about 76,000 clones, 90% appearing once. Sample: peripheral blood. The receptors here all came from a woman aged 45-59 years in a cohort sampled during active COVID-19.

The CDR3 protein is CASSPLGQFTGELFF. CDR3 nucleotides: TGTGCCAGCAGCCCTCTCGGACAGTTCACCGGGGAGCTGTTTTTT. The chain is built from TRBV9 and TRBJ2-2, with TRBD1 as a possible D gene (6 bases). The CDR3 extends over 15 amino acids. Germline V lookup: CDR1 SGDLS, CDR2 YYNGEE. V was trimmed by 4 bases and J by 4 bases, leaving 14 bases between them. The full variable domain, rest sourced from reference TRBV9 and TRBJ2-2, is DSGVTQTPKHLITATGQRVTLRCSPRSGDLSVYWYQQSLDQGLQFLIQYYNGEERAKGNILERFSAQQFPDLHSELNLSSLELGDSALYFCASSPLGQFTGELFFGEGSRLTVL.

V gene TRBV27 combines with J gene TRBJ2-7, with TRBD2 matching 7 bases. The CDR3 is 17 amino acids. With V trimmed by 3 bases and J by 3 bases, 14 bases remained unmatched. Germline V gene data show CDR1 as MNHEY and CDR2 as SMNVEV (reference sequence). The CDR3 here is CASSFSFGEGPNYEQYF. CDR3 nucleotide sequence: TGTGCCAGCAGTTTTAGCTTCGGGGAGGGACCCAACTACGAGCAGTACTTC.

The CDR3 nucleotides are TGTGCCAGCAGCGTCCGACTAGAGGATACGCAGTATTTT. Its protein product is CASSVRLEDTQYF. V usage is TRBV7-7 and J usage is TRBJ2-3; D might be TRBD2 (6 bases). Trimming stripped 5 bases from V and 6 bases from J, with 12 bases between. Germline CDR1 is SSHAT and CDR2 is FNYEAQ (reference sequence). The CDR3 runs 13 residues.

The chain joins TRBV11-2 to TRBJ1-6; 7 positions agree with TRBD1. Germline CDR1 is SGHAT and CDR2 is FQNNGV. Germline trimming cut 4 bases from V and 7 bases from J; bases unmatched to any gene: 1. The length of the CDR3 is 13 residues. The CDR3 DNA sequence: TGTGCCAGCAGCTCGGACAGGAATTCACCCCTCCACTTT. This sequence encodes CASSSDRNSPLHF.

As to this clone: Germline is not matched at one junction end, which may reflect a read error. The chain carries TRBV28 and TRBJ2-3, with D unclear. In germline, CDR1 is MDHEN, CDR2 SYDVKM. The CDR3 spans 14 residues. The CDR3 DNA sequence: TGTGCCAGCAGTTTAGGGTTGCGGATCCAGCCCCCCTCCTTT. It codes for CASSLGLRIQPPSF.

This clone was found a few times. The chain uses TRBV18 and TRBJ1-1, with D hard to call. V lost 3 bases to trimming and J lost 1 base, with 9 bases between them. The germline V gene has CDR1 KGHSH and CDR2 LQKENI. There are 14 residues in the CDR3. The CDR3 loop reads CASSPVRRNTEAFF. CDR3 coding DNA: TGTGCCAGCTCACCCGTGAGGAGGAACACTGAAGCTTTCTTT.

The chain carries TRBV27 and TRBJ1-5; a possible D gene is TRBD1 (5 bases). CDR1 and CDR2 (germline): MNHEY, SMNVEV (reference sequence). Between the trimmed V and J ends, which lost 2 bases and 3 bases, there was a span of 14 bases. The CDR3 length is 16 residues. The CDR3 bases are TGTGCCAGCAGTTTAGAATGGCGGGGGAACAATCAGCCCCAGCATTTT. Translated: CASSLEWRGNNQPQHF.

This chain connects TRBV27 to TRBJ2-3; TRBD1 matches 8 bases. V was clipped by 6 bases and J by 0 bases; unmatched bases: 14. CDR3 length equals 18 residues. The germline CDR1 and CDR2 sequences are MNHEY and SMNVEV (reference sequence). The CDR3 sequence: CASSLGQGRYPSTDTQYF. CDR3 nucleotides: TGTGCCAGCAGCCTTGGACAGGGCCGGTACCCTAGCACAGATACGCAGTATTTT.

CDR3 bases: TGTGCCAGCAGTCCTCAAATGGGCCACACAGATACGCAGTATTTT. Residues: CASSPQMGHTDTQYF. This chain uses TRBV6-5 with TRBJ2-3, with D hard to call. CDR3 length equals 15 residues. The germline V and J ends were trimmed by 5 bases and 2 bases, with 14 bases remaining between them. Germline loops: CDR1 MNHEY, CDR2 SVGAGI.

The CDR3 DNA reads TGTGCCAGCAGCCAAGGGGGACTAGTTTCCCACGAGCAGTACTTC. This encodes CASSQGGLVSHEQYF. This chain joins TRBV3-1 (or the pseudogene TRBV3-2) and TRBJ2-7; 8 positions agree with TRBD2. The V gene end was trimmed by 1 base and the J gene end by 5 bases; junction bases not matched to a gene: 7. This CDR3 has 15 amino acids. Germline CDR1 reads LGHDT; CDR2 reads YNNKEL (reference sequence).

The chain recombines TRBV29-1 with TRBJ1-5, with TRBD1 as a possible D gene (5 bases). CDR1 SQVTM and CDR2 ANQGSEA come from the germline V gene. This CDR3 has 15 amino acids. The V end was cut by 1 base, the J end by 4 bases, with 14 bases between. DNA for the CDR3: TGCAGCGTTGAAGCCCCCGGGGGGGGGAATCAGCCCCAGCATTTT. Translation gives CSVEAPGGGNQPQHF.

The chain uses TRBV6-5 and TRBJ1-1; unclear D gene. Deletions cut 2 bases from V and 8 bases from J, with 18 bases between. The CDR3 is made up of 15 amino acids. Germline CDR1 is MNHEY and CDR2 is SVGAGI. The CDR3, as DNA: TGTGCCAGCAGTTACGGTCGCGGGTCAGCTGGAGAAGCTTTCTTT. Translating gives CASSYGRGSAGEAFF.

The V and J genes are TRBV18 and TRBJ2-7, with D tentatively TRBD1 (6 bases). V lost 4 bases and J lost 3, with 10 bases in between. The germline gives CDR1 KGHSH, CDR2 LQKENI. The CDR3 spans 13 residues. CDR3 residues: CASSLRQDYEQYF. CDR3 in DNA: TGTGCCAGCTCACTCCGACAGGACTACGAGCAGTACTTC.

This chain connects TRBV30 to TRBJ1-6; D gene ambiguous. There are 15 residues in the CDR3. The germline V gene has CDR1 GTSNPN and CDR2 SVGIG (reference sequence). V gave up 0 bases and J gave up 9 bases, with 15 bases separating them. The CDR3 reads CAWSVGGLEGSPLHF. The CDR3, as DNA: TGTGCCTGGAGTGTAGGCGGACTAGAGGGTTCACCCCTCCACTTT.

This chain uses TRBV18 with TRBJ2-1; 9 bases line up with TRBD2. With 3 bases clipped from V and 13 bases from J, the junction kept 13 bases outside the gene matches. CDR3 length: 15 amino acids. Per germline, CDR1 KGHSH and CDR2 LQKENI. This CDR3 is CASSPTRGSGRKQFF. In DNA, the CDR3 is TGTGCCAGCTCACCCACCCGGGGGAGCGGGAGGAAACAGTTCTTC. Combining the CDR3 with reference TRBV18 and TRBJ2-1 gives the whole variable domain NAGVMQNPRHLVRRRGQEARLRCSPMKGHSHVYWYRQLPEEGLKFMVYLQKENIIDESGMPKERFSAEFPKEGPSILRIQQVVRGDSAAYFCASSPTRGSGRKQFFGPGTRLTVL.

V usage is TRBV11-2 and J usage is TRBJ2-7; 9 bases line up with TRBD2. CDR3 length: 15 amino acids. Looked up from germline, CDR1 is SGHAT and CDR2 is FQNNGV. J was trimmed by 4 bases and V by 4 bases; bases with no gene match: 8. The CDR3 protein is CASSSLTSGDYEQYF. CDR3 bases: TGTGCCAGCAGCTCACTGACTAGCGGAGATTACGAGCAGTACTTC.